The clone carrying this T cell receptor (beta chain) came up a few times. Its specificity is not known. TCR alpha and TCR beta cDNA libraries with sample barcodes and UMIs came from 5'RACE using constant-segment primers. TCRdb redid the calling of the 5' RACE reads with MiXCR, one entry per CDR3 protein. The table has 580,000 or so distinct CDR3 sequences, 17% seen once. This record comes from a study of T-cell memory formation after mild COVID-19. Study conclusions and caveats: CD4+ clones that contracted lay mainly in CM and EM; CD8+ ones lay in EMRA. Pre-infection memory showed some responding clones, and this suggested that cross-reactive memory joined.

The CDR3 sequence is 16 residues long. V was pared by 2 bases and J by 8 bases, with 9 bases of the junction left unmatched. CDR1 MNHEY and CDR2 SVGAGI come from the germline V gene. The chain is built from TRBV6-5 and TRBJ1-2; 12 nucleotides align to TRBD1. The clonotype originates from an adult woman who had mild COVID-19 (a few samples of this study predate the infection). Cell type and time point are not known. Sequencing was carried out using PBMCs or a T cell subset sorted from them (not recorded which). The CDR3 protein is CASSYLPGQGAGGYTF. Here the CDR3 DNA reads TGTGCCAGCAGTTACCTCCCGGGACAGGGGGCAGGAGGCTACACCTTC.